This is a list of T cell receptor beta chains from one sample in a study of post-analysis software for immune sequencing data. TCRdb redid the calling of the PCR reads with MiXCR, one entry per CDR3 protein. There are more than 500,000 distinct CDR3 sequences in the sample; around 36% occur only once, and about 5.6% lies in the top ten. The sequencing input was blood. The receptor set was obtained from a girl under 18 with multiple sclerosis. The CDR3 runs from the conserved cysteine through the conserved F or W. A D gene is named only where the DNA matches it firmly. Only part of the rows carry a size: once, few, many, or a class if the clone is expanded.

d_call	v_call	j_call	clone_size	cdr3_nt	cdr3_aa
.	TRBV18	TRBJ2-5	.	TGTGCCAGCTCACCGTCTTCTTCACAAGAGACCCAGTACTTC	CASSPSSSQETQYF
TRBD2	TRBV20-1	TRBJ2-3	.	TGCAGTGCTAGCCTCGGGACTAGCGGGGGGGCAGATACGCAGTATTTT	CSASLGTSGGADTQYF
TRBD2	TRBV29-1	TRBJ2-2	.	TGCAGCGTTGTAGAGGCGGTAGCGGGGAACACCGGGGAGCTGTTTTTT	CSVVEAVAGNTGELFF
.	TRBV12-3/TRBV12-4	TRBJ2-3	.	TGTGCCAGCAGTTCCACCCTTGCAACCCAACGGCGAGATACGCAGTATTTT	CASSSTLATQRRDTQYF
.	TRBV5-1	TRBJ1-4	.	TGCGCCAGCAGCTTGGACTTAGCTAATGAAAAACTGTTTTTT	CASSLDLANEKLFF
.	TRBV3-1	TRBJ2-1	.	TGTGCCAGCAGCCAACGCATATCGTACAATGAGCAGTTCTTC	CASSQRISYNEQFF
.	TRBV9	TRBJ2-1	.	TGTGCCAGCAGCGTAGCTGGGACATCCTCCTACAATGAGCAGTTCTTC	CASSVAGTSSYNEQFF
TRBD2	TRBV4-1	TRBJ2-4	.	TGCGCCAGCAAGGGAGGGTTAGGTGAGGACATTCAGTACTTC	CASKGGLGEDIQYF
.	TRBV27	TRBJ2-5	few	TGTGCCAGCAGTCATCGACGGAAAGAGACCCAGTACTTC	CASSHRRKETQYF
.	TRBV11-2	TRBJ2-5	.	TGTGCCAGCAGCTTAGTCGGGAACCAAGAGACCCAGTACTTC	CASSLVGNQETQYF
TRBD1	TRBV20-1	TRBJ2-1	few	TGCAGTGCTAGACCGTCGACAGGGCGGGTCAATGAGCAGTTCTTC	CSARPSTGRVNEQFF
.	TRBV2	TRBJ2-3	few	TGTGCCAGCAGTCCCCGGACTATCAGCACAGATACGCAGTATTTT	CASSPRTISTDTQYF
.	TRBV11-1	TRBJ2-5	.	TGTGCCAGCAGCTATCAAGGTTTTGGTACTGAGCAGTACTTC	CASSYQGFGTEQYF
TRBD1	TRBV6-5	TRBJ1-6	.	TGTGCCAGCAGGGGAGGACAGGGATATTCACCCCTCCACTTT	CASRGGQGYSPLHF
.	TRBV2	TRBJ2-4	.	TGTGCCAGCAAAGAGGGTGGACTAGCCAAAAACATTCAGTACTTC	CASKEGGLAKNIQYF
TRBD1	TRBV7-3	TRBJ2-3	few	TGTGCCAGCAGCCAAGTGGCAGGGGGACGTACAGATACGCAGTATTTT	CASSQVAGGRTDTQYF
.	TRBV10-3	TRBJ2-5	.	TGTGCCATCAGGGGATCGGGGGCGAAAGAGACCCAGTACTTC	CAIRGSGAKETQYF
.	TRBV25-1	TRBJ2-1	few	TGTGCCAGCAGTCGGGACCCGAGCTCCTACAATGAGCAGTTCTTC	CASSRDPSSYNEQFF
TRBD1	TRBV11-2	TRBJ1-2	few	TGTGCCAGCAGCTCGGACAGGGTTGGCGGCTACACCTTC	CASSSDRVGGYTF
.	TRBV29-1	TRBJ2-3	.	TGCAGCGTTGAAGGGTTGGGGGATACGCAGTATTTT	CSVEGLGDTQYF
.	TRBV10-3	TRBJ2-7	.	TGTGCCATCAAAGCCATCCTCTACGAGCAGTACTTC	CAIKAILYEQYF
.	TRBV3-1	TRBJ1-4	few	TGTGCCAGCGGCCAAGATGCGAGTAATGAAAAACTGTTTTTT	CASGQDASNEKLFF
.	TRBV10-1	TRBJ2-3	.	TGCGCCAGCAGTCGGGACGGGAAAAGCACAGATACGCAGTATTTT	CASSRDGKSTDTQYF
TRBD1	TRBV5-1	TRBJ1-1	few	TGCGCCAGCGGACCCCGACAGGGAACCATGAACACTGAAGCTTTCTTT	CASGPRQGTMNTEAFF
.	TRBV7-2	TRBJ2-5	few	TGTGCCAGCAGCACCGAGGGCATGGAGACCCAGTACTTC	CASSTEGMETQYF
TRBD2	TRBV6-5	TRBJ2-5	.	TGTGCCAGCAGTTCCGGGACTAGCCGGGAGACCCAGTACTTC	CASSSGTSRETQYF
.	TRBV10-3	TRBJ1-6	few	TGTGCCACCGGGGTAGAGATTGCGAATTCACCCCTCCACTTT	CATGVEIANSPLHF
TRBD2	TRBV9	TRBJ2-5	.	TGTACCAGCAGCTTGGGACTAGCGGGGGAAGAGACCCAGTACTTC	CTSSLGLAGEETQYF
.	TRBV6-4	TRBJ1-2	few	TGTGCCAGCAGTGAGGGAATAGGGACATATGGAGGCTACACCTTC	CASSEGIGTYGGYTF
.	TRBV6-2/TRBV6-3	TRBJ2-5	few	TGTGCCAGCAGCGCACTAGGACAGACCCAGTACTTC	CASSALGQTQYF
TRBD1	TRBV5-1	TRBJ2-4	.	TGCGCCAGCAGCTCGACAGGGTTGGGAAACATTCAGTACTTC	CASSSTGLGNIQYF
TRBD1	TRBV5-4	TRBJ2-2	few	TGTGCCAGCAACAAGGGGGACAGGGGATCCGGGGAGCTGTTTTTT	CASNKGDRGSGELFF
.	TRBV14	TRBJ2-7	.	TGTGCCAGCAGCCAACTAGTCTACGAGCAGTACTTC	CASSQLVYEQYF
.	TRBV29-1	TRBJ2-5	.	TGCAGCGGCCACCAAGAGACCCAGTACTTC	CSGHQETQYF
.	TRBV11-2	TRBJ2-2	.	TGTGCCAGCAGCTTCTCATCCCTCTTGAACACCGGGGAGCTGTTTTTT	CASSFSSLLNTGELFF
.	TRBV5-1	TRBJ1-2	.	TGCGCCAGCAGCTGGGACGGTACTAACTATGGCTACACCTTC	CASSWDGTNYGYTF
TRBD2	TRBV7-8	TRBJ2-3	.	TGTGCCAGCAGCACCGTAGCGGGGGGGCAACGCACAGATACGCAGTATTTT	CASSTVAGGQRTDTQYF
.	TRBV14	TRBJ2-7	.	TGTGCCAGCAGCCAAGTGCGAACACCCTACGAGCAGTACTTC	CASSQVRTPYEQYF
.	TRBV3-1	TRBJ1-5	.	TGTGCCAGCAGCCAGGGGGCCCATCAGCCCCAGCATTTT	CASSQGAHQPQHF
TRBD2	TRBV7-2	TRBJ2-3	.	TGTGCCAGCAGTTCGGCCCCCGGGACTAGCGCCGGGAGGGCAGATACGCAGTATTTT	CASSSAPGTSAGRADTQYF
.	TRBV15	TRBJ2-3	few	TGTGCCACCAGCAGAGATCCACTGTTATTAGCGGACGGCACAGATACGCAGTATTTT	CATSRDPLLLADGTDTQYF
TRBD2	TRBV20-1	TRBJ2-5	.	TGCAGTGCGACCTCGGGGGGAGGTCAAGAGACCCAGTACTTC	CSATSGGGQETQYF
TRBD1	TRBV6-6	TRBJ1-2	.	TGTGCCAGCTCACCACAGGGGCTAGTCGGCTATGGCTACACCTTC	CASSPQGLVGYGYTF